These 9 T cell receptor beta chains share one sample of origin, sequenced in a study of T cells after yellow fever vaccination. One entry per CDR3 protein results from TCRdb running MiXCR on the 5' RACE reads. This table has 350,000 to 450,000 distinct CDR3 sequences, 6% to 8% appearing once. The sample here was PBMCs, taken 5 days after the yellow fever booster vaccination. All receptors derive from a man aged 25-45 years who received the YFV17D yellow fever vaccine.

In this sample, this clonotype turned up many times. Here the CDR3 reads CSAAIPRTGNYEQYF. CDR3 in DNA: TGCAGTGCCGCAATACCCCGGACAGGGAACTACGAGCAGTACTTC. This chain uses TRBV20-1 with TRBJ2-7; 8 positions match TRBD1. The J segment lost 3 bases and the V segment lost 6 bases, leaving 13 bases of the junction unmatched. The germline CDR1 and CDR2 sequences are DFQATT and SNEGSKA (reference sequence). The CDR3 consists of 15 residues.

This clonotype came up a few times. The chain joins TRBV19 to TRBJ2-5; tentative D call: TRBD1 (5 bases). This CDR3 has 17 residues. V was shortened by 10 bases and J by 1 base, with 25 bases between the two germline ends. Germline V lookup: CDR1 LNHDA, CDR2 SQIVND (reference sequence). This chain's CDR3 is CATASKEGRRGQETQYF. The CDR3, as DNA: TGTGCCACAGCTTCTAAGGAAGGGCGAAGGGGCCAAGAGACCCAGTACTTC.

There are a few counts of this clonotype. The rearrangement uses TRBV5-5 and TRBJ2-7; 8 bases fit TRBD2. The CDR3 is made up of 15 amino acids. The J segment lost 7 bases and the V segment lost 0 bases, leaving 9 bases of the junction unmatched. CDR1 is SGHKS, CDR2 YYEKEE, per germline (reference sequence). This chain's CDR3 is CASSLDSGVLGEQYF. As DNA, the CDR3 is TGTGCCAGCAGCTTGGATAGCGGGGTCCTTGGGGAGCAGTACTTC.

In this sample, this clonotype turned up many times. This chain connects TRBV24-1 to TRBJ2-1; 7 positions match TRBD2. V lost 4 bases to trimming and J lost 7 bases; unmatched junction nucleotides: 6. Germline V gene data show CDR1 as KGHDR and CDR2 as SFDVKD. The CDR3 has 14 residues. In nucleotides, the CDR3 is TGTGCCACCAGTGAGGGGCGGGAGTGGAATGAGCAGTTCTTC. This encodes CATSEGREWNEQFF.

A word on this clonotype: The junction shows a germline mismatch at one end, possibly a read error. Here the CDR3 DNA reads TGTGCCACCAGTGCCCCGCTTCGCGGTAATGAGCAGTCCTTC. Translating gives CATSAPLRGNEQSF. The V and J genes are TRBV24-1 and TRBJ2-1; no clear D. Germline loops: CDR1 KGHDR, CDR2 SFDVKD. This CDR3 has 14 amino acids.

This clonotype has only a few counts. J is TRBJ2-5 and V is TRBV5-1; D possibly corresponds to TRBD1 (6 bases). Trimming cost V 2 bases and J 0 bases, with 20 bases left between them. This CDR3 comprises 18 residues. Germline CDR1 and CDR2: SGHRS and YFSETQ. The chain's CDR3 is CASSFSMQPRTDQETQYF. The DNA of the CDR3 is TGCGCCAGCAGCTTTTCCATGCAGCCTAGGACAGACCAAGAGACCCAGTACTTC.

The chain uses TRBV6-5 and TRBJ2-7, with a possible D match to TRBD1 (5 bases). The ends were cut back, 5 bases at V and 4 bases at J, with 15 bases in the middle. This CDR3 is 14 amino acids long. The germline gives CDR1 MNHEY, CDR2 SVGAGI. The CDR3 DNA reads as TGTGCCAGCAGTCTATCCGCCAGGGAATACGAGCAGTACTTC. It codes for CASSLSAREYEQYF.

In this sample, this clonotype turned up once. A much larger clone lies a single base off, so this may be a read error. The V call is TRBV7-2, the J call TRBJ2-3; TRBD2 matches 8 bases. The CDR3 runs 15 residues. The ends lost 6 bases at V and 3 bases at J; junction bases unmatched: 8. The V gene's germline CDR1 is SGHTA and CDR2 FQGNSA. DNA of the CDR3: TGTGCCAGCAGGCCAGCGGGAGATCGGACAGATACGCAGTATTTT. It translates to CASRPAGDRTDTQYF. The entire variable domain, with the rest obtained from reference TRBV7-2 and TRBJ2-3, is as follows: GAGVSQSPSNKVTEKGKDVELRCDPISGHTALYWYRQSLGQGLEFLIYFQGNSAPDKSGLPSDRFSAERTGGSVSTLTIQRTQQEDSAVYLCASRPAGDRTDTQYFGPGTRLTVL.

V gene TRBV20-1 combines with J gene TRBJ2-1; a possible D gene is TRBD2 (6 bases). Germline CDR1 DFQATT, CDR2 SNEGSKA (reference sequence). V lost 3 bases, J lost 0 bases, and 12 bases lay in between. CDR3 length: 15 residues. The CDR3 DNA reads TGCAGTGCTAGTCGGGGGTCAGGCTCCTACAATGAGCAGTTCTTC. Residues: CSASRGSGSYNEQFF.